This is a list of T cell receptor beta chains from one sample in a study of response to subunit inactivated influenza vaccine. TCRdb re-derived calls from the RT-PCR reads in MiXCR, one entry per CDR3 protein. The sample gives approximately 500,000 distinct CDR3 sequences, around 21% of which show up once; 2.8% is in the top ten. The same sample was also used in a study of T cells expressing NK-cell markers.

This material consisted of CD4+ T cells sorted from PBMCs, taken 11 to 12 days after vaccination. The receptors stem from a man aged 45-60 years who received an inactivated influenza vaccine. Both conserved end residues are part of each CDR3. Each record gives: J gene, D gene, V gene, clone size, CDR3 DNA, CDR3 protein. D genes are given only for firm matches. Clone sizes are given selectively: once, few, many, or a class where the clone is expanded.

>TRBJ1-2|-|TRBV27|-
TGTGCCAGCAGTATGAACTACGAGGGGTATGGCTACACCTTC
CASSMNYEGYGYTF
>TRBJ1-5|TRBD1|TRBV12-3/TRBV12-4|-
TGTGCCAGCAGTCTAGACAGGGCCGTTCAGCCCCAGCATTTT
CASSLDRAVQPQHF
>TRBJ1-6|-|TRBV4-3|many
TGCGCCAGCAGCCAAGGCCACAGTGGTTCACCCCTCCACTTT
CASSQGHSGSPLHF
>TRBJ1-6|-|TRBV20-1|few
TGCAGTGCCATAGGGGACTCAGGTTCACCCCTCCACTTT
CSAIGDSGSPLHF
>TRBJ2-3|TRBD2|TRBV29-1|few
TGCAGCGTGCTACTAGCGGGAGGTCCCACAGATACGCAGTATTTT
CSVLLAGGPTDTQYF
>TRBJ1-5|-|TRBV28|-
TGTGCCAGCAGTTTATACCCAGGGCCCCAGCATTTT
CASSLYPGPQHF
>TRBJ2-7|TRBD2|TRBV29-1|few
TGCAGCGTAGAACCGGGACTAGCGGGGGAGAAGCAGTACTTC
CSVEPGLAGEKQYF
>TRBJ1-2|-|TRBV10-3|few
TGTGCCATCAGGAAGGAGGAGGGGGCTAACTATGGCTACACCTTC
CAIRKEEGANYGYTF
>TRBJ2-7|-|TRBV7-2|-
TGTGCCAGCAGCTTAGATCCGGGAGCAACTTACGAGCAGTACTTC
CASSLDPGATYEQYF
>TRBJ1-5|-|TRBV6-2/TRBV6-3|few
TGTGCCAGCAGGGACACAAGGCGTCAGCCCCAGCATTTT
CASRDTRRQPQHF
>TRBJ2-2|TRBD1|TRBV10-3|few
TGTGCCATCAGGCCCCCTCCGGGACAGGGGGACACCGGGGAGCTGTTTTTT
CAIRPPPGQGDTGELFF
>TRBJ1-2|-|TRBV7-9|-
TGTGCCAGCAGCTTAGCATCGGGGTTGGGCTACACCTTC
CASSLASGLGYTF
>TRBJ2-3|-|TRBV4-1|few
TGCGCCAGCAGCCTGCCCGGGAGAGATACGCAGTATTTT
CASSLPGRDTQYF
>TRBJ2-7|-|TRBV29-1|-
TGCAGCGTTGAAGATCAGGAGCTAGGGAGGAACTTC
CSVEDQELGRNF
>TRBJ2-3|-|TRBV5-1|many
TGCGCCAGCAGCTTGGCGGGCACCACAGATACGCAGTATTTT
CASSLAGTTDTQYF
>TRBJ2-3|TRBD1|TRBV15|once
TGTGCCACCAGCACCGAGGACAGGGGGGTTAGAACAGATACGCAGTATTTT
CATSTEDRGVRTDTQYF
>TRBJ2-7|-|TRBV20-1|many
TGCAGTGCTAGAGATTACCAGGGAGAGGACGAGCAGTACTTC
CSARDYQGEDEQYF
>TRBJ2-2|TRBD2|TRBV11-2|-
TGTGCCAGCAGCCCGACTCTAGCGGGAGGTCCAGGGACCGGGGAGCTGTTTTTT
CASSPTLAGGPGTGELFF
>TRBJ2-1|-|TRBV11-1|-
TGTGCCAGCAGCCAAGGGACCCTCGGAATGAGCTCCTACAATGAGCAGTTCTTC
CASSQGTLGMSSYNEQFF
>TRBJ2-2|-|TRBV10-3|many
TGTGCCATCAGTGGATCAGTCACCGGGGAGCTGTTTTTT
CAISGSVTGELFF
>TRBJ1-4|TRBD1|TRBV6-1|many
TGTGCCAGCAGTCGGACAGGGACTAATGAAAAACTGTTTTTT
CASSRTGTNEKLFF
>TRBJ2-3|-|TRBV9|few
TGTGCCAGCAGCGTAGGCGAACTAACTAGAAAGTATTTT
CASSVGELTRKYF
>TRBJ2-2|TRBD1|TRBV14|few
TGTGCCAGCAGCCAAAAATTCGGGACAGTTAACACCGGGGAGCTGTTTTTT
CASSQKFGTVNTGELFF
>TRBJ2-3|TRBD2|TRBV4-1|-
TGCGCCAGCAGCCAAGGCGAGCGGGGGGTTGTGGGTACGCAGTATTTT
CASSQGERGVVGTQYF
>TRBJ1-4|-|TRBV12-3/TRBV12-4|-
TGTGCCAGCAGTTTACAGGCGACTGAAAAACTGTTTTTT
CASSLQATEKLFF
>TRBJ2-1|TRBD2|TRBV6-2/TRBV6-3|few
TGTGCCAGCAGTTCCCTCCCCAAGCGGGGTTCCTACAATGAGCAGTTCTTC
CASSSLPKRGSYNEQFF
>TRBJ2-4|-|TRBV12-3/TRBV12-4|few
TGTGCCAGCAGTTTTGATATCGCCAAAAACATTCAGTACTTC
CASSFDIAKNIQYF
>TRBJ2-5|-|TRBV20-1|-
TGCAGTGCTAGAGGGCCGGGGCCAGGGAGAGAGACCCAGTACTTC
CSARGPGPGRETQYF
>TRBJ1-2|TRBD1|TRBV5-1|-
TGCGCCAGCAGCTTGATTTGGACAGGGGACGGCGGAGGCTACACCTTC
CASSLIWTGDGGGYTF
>TRBJ1-6|TRBD1|TRBV7-2|-
TGTGCCAGCAGCTATAGGACAGGCCTGGGGGCTAATTCACCCCTCCACTTT
CASSYRTGLGANSPLHF
>TRBJ1-1|-|TRBV12-3/TRBV12-4|-
TGTGCCAGCAGTTTATCACAGAGGGCTTTCTTT
CASSLSQRAFF
>TRBJ2-1|TRBD2|TRBV7-2|few
TGTGCCAGCAGTCGAGGACTGGGGGGGGACAATGAGCAGTTCTTC
CASSRGLGGDNEQFF
>TRBJ1-5|-|TRBV12-3/TRBV12-4|-
TGTGCCAGCAGTTTAGTTGGGTGGGGTCAGCCCCAGCATTTT
CASSLVGWGQPQHF
>TRBJ2-1|TRBD2|TRBV24-1|few
TGTGCCACCAGTGATGGGCTAGCGGGGGGCAATGAGCAGTTCTTC
CATSDGLAGGNEQFF
>TRBJ2-1|-|TRBV20-1|-
TGCAGTGCTAGTGCGGCTCCAAATGAGCAGTTCTTC
CSASAAPNEQFF
>TRBJ1-4|-|TRBV7-2|few
TGTGCCAGCAGCTATACGACTAATGAAAAACTGTTTTTT
CASSYTTNEKLFF
>TRBJ2-3|-|TRBV5-1|many
TGCGCCAGCAGCATTACAGCCCTAGGTGGCACAGATACGCAGTATTTT
CASSITALGGTDTQYF
>TRBJ1-2|-|TRBV10-3|few
TGTGCCATCAGTGCCCAGACAGCTAACTATGGCTACACCTTC
CAISAQTANYGYTF
>TRBJ2-2|TRBD1|TRBV11-2|-
TGTGCCAGCAGCCCCCATGAAAGGGACAGGGGGAGAAGCTTGAACACCGGGGAGCTGTTTTTT
CASSPHERDRGRSLNTGELFF